Listed below are T cell receptor beta chains from one sample, sequenced in a study of OX40 agonist ivuxolimab in advanced cancers. Clones were read by immunoSEQ multiplex PCR, and TCRdb kept only the in-frame ones, dropping some. Of about 52,000 clones in the sample, 88% are singletons; the top ten hold more than 13%. The sample in question was CD4+ or CD8+ T cells sorted from blood, obtained in a trial of the OX40 agonist ivuxolimab. Receptor source: an adult with an advanced solid tumor such as melanoma, head and neck, liver or kidney cancer. Both conserved end residues are part of each CDR3. Fields, in order: V gene, clone size, D gene, J gene, CDR3 protein, CDR3 DNA. A D gene is named only where the DNA matches it firmly. Clone size, where shown, is once, few, many, or a class for clones that have expanded.

v_gene: TRBV30
abundance: NA
d_gene: NA
j_gene: TRBJ1-1
CDR3aa: CAWSVGTPFEEAFF
CDR3nt: TGTGCCTGGAGTGTAGGAACCCCGTTCGAAGAGGCTTTCTTT

v_gene: TRBV5-6
abundance: NA
d_gene: TRBD2
j_gene: TRBJ2-1
CDR3aa: CASSATSVYNEQFF
CDR3nt: TGTGCCAGCAGCGCGACTAGCGTTTACAATGAGCAGTTCTTC

v_gene: TRBV5-8
abundance: NA
d_gene: NA
j_gene: TRBJ1-2
CDR3aa: CASTREWGEWGYGYTF
CDR3nt: TGTGCCAGCACCCGTGAATGGGGGGAGTGGGGCTATGGCTACACCTTC

v_gene: TRBV4-1
abundance: NA
d_gene: NA
j_gene: TRBJ2-1
CDR3aa: CASSQEGRSYNEQFF
CDR3nt: TGCGCCAGCAGCCAAGAAGGGAGGTCCTACAATGAGCAGTTCTTC

v_gene: TRBV19
abundance: NA
d_gene: NA
j_gene: TRBJ1-1
CDR3aa: CASSMGRTEAFF
CDR3nt: TGTGCCAGTAGTATGGGTAGGACTGAAGCTTTCTTT

v_gene: TRBV7-9
abundance: NA
d_gene: NA
j_gene: TRBJ1-2
CDR3aa: CASSLVFGSGYTNYGYTF
CDR3nt: TGTGCCAGCAGCTTAGTTTTCGGCAGCGGTTATACTAACTATGGCTACACCTTC

v_gene: TRBV6-1
abundance: NA
d_gene: NA
j_gene: TRBJ1-2
CDR3aa: CASSEADPYGYTF
CDR3nt: TGTGCCAGCAGTGAGGCGGATCCCTATGGCTACACCTTC

v_gene: TRBV5-4
abundance: NA
d_gene: NA
j_gene: TRBJ2-7
CDR3aa: CASSLVGGYEQYF
CDR3nt: TGTGCCAGCAGCTTGGTTGGTGGTTACGAGCAGTACTTC

v_gene: TRBV6-5
abundance: once
d_gene: NA
j_gene: TRBJ2-1
CDR3aa: CASSYSKFGYNEQFF
CDR3nt: TGTGCCAGCAGTTACTCGAAATTCGGTTACAATGAGCAGTTCTTC

v_gene: TRBV7-6
abundance: NA
d_gene: NA
j_gene: TRBJ1-6
CDR3aa: CASSYSTDYNSPLHF
CDR3nt: TGTGCCAGCAGCTACTCGACAGACTATAATTCACCCCTCCACTTT

v_gene: TRBV19
abundance: NA
d_gene: TRBD1
j_gene: TRBJ2-7
CDR3aa: CASSSGTGFYEQYF
CDR3nt: TGTGCCAGTAGCTCCGGGACAGGGTTCTACGAGCAGTACTTC

v_gene: TRBV7-2
abundance: NA
d_gene: NA
j_gene: TRBJ2-5
CDR3aa: CASSSPEDQETQYF
CDR3nt: TGTGCCAGCAGCTCACCCGAGGACCAAGAGACCCAGTACTTC

v_gene: TRBV27
abundance: NA
d_gene: NA
j_gene: TRBJ1-5
CDR3aa: CASSPDIGGRTQHF
CDR3nt: TGTGCCAGCAGTCCCGACATAGGGGGGCGAACCCAGCATTTT

v_gene: TRBV5-1
abundance: NA
d_gene: NA
j_gene: TRBJ2-1
CDR3aa: CASSPGWGASYNEQFF
CDR3nt: TGCGCCAGCAGCCCCGGGTGGGGGGCGTCCTACAATGAGCAGTTCTTC

v_gene: TRBV19
abundance: NA
d_gene: TRBD2
j_gene: TRBJ2-3
CDR3aa: CASSIAGLAGGASTDTQYF
CDR3nt: TGTGCCAGTAGTATCGCTGGACTAGCGGGGGGGGCGAGCACAGATACGCAGTATTTT

v_gene: TRBV19
abundance: NA
d_gene: TRBD1
j_gene: TRBJ2-1
CDR3aa: CASSYRGRDNEQFF
CDR3nt: TGTGCCAGTAGCTACAGGGGGCGGGACAATGAGCAGTTCTTC

v_gene: TRBV9
abundance: few
d_gene: TRBD1
j_gene: TRBJ1-2
CDR3aa: CASSQTGEGYTF
CDR3nt: TGTGCCAGCAGCCAAACAGGGGAAGGCTACACCTTC

v_gene: TRBV30
abundance: NA
d_gene: NA
j_gene: TRBJ1-1
CDR3aa: CAWSSPSGVTEAFF
CDR3nt: TGTGCCTGGAGTTCCCCCTCGGGGGTCACTGAAGCTTTCTTT

v_gene: TRBV6-4
abundance: few
d_gene: NA
j_gene: TRBJ2-2
CDR3aa: CASSDGGGAGELFF
CDR3nt: TGTGCCAGCAGTGACGGGGGGGGCGCCGGGGAGCTGTTTTTT

v_gene: TRBV4-2
abundance: NA
d_gene: NA
j_gene: TRBJ2-1
CDR3aa: CASSPSEDYNEQFF
CDR3nt: TGTGCCAGCAGCCCGAGTGAGGATTACAATGAGCAGTTCTTC

v_gene: TRBV6-5
abundance: few
d_gene: TRBD2
j_gene: TRBJ2-1
CDR3aa: CASSYGEGGWNEQFF
CDR3nt: TGTGCCAGCAGTTACGGGGAGGGAGGTTGGAATGAGCAGTTCTTC

v_gene: TRBV2
abundance: NA
d_gene: NA
j_gene: TRBJ1-2
CDR3aa: CASSDISDGSYGYTF
CDR3nt: TGTGCCAGCAGTGACATCAGTGACGGATCCTATGGCTACACCTTC

v_gene: TRBV7-6
abundance: NA
d_gene: NA
j_gene: TRBJ2-7
CDR3aa: CASSLQGLEQYF
CDR3nt: TGTGCCAGCAGCTTACAGGGACTCGAGCAGTACTTC

v_gene: TRBV6-5
abundance: NA
d_gene: NA
j_gene: TRBJ2-5
CDR3aa: CASSLTRRVKTQYF
CDR3nt: TGTGCCAGCAGTCTGACTAGAAGGGTGAAGACCCAGTACTTC

v_gene: TRBV7-9
abundance: NA
d_gene: NA
j_gene: TRBJ2-5
CDR3aa: CASSPLAGEYQETQYF
CDR3nt: TGTGCCAGCAGCCCCTTGGCAGGGGAGTACCAAGAGACCCAGTACTTC

v_gene: TRBV7-9
abundance: NA
d_gene: NA
j_gene: TRBJ2-6
CDR3aa: CASRGANVLTF
CDR3nt: TGTGCCAGCAGGGGGGCCAACGTCCTGACTTTC

v_gene: TRBV11-2
abundance: NA
d_gene: NA
j_gene: TRBJ2-5
CDR3aa: CASSSLEGGIETQYF
CDR3nt: TGTGCCAGCAGCTCCCTAGAGGGGGGCATCGAGACCCAGTACTTC

v_gene: TRBV7-9
abundance: NA
d_gene: TRBD1
j_gene: TRBJ1-6
CDR3aa: CASSNPGQGSTSPLHF
CDR3nt: TGTGCCAGCAGCAACCCGGGACAGGGGTCTACTTCACCCCTCCACTTT

v_gene: TRBV4-1
abundance: NA
d_gene: TRBD1
j_gene: TRBJ2-5
CDR3aa: CASSQDHGTGPAYQETQYF
CDR3nt: TGCGCCAGCAGCCAAGATCACGGGACAGGCCCTGCATACCAAGAGACCCAGTACTTC

v_gene: TRBV6-6
abundance: NA
d_gene: NA
j_gene: TRBJ2-1
CDR3aa: CASSYPESSYNEQFF
CDR3nt: TGTGCCAGCAGTTACCCGGAGAGCTCCTACAATGAGCAGTTCTTC

v_gene: TRBV6-4
abundance: few
d_gene: NA
j_gene: TRBJ2-3
CDR3aa: CASSYLGVDTQYF
CDR3nt: TGTGCCAGCAGTTACCTGGGGGTAGATACGCAGTATTTT

v_gene: TRBV7-2
abundance: NA
d_gene: NA
j_gene: TRBJ2-2
CDR3aa: CASNTGLPTGELFF
CDR3nt: TGTGCCAGCAACACAGGACTACCCACCGGGGAGCTGTTTTTT

v_gene: TRBV7-2
abundance: NA
d_gene: NA
j_gene: TRBJ2-1
CDR3aa: CASSSVYRVEDEQFF
CDR3nt: TGTGCCAGCAGCTCGGTCTACAGGGTAGAGGATGAGCAGTTCTTC

v_gene: TRBV5-6
abundance: NA
d_gene: TRBD1
j_gene: TRBJ1-3
CDR3aa: CASSPGQGVSSGNTIYF
CDR3nt: TGTGCCAGCAGTCCAGGACAGGGCGTTAGCTCTGGAAACACCATATATTTT

v_gene: TRBV10-3
abundance: NA
d_gene: NA
j_gene: TRBJ2-7
CDR3aa: CAISGDVTYEQYF
CDR3nt: TGTGCCATCAGCGGGGACGTAACCTACGAGCAGTACTTC

v_gene: TRBV7-8
abundance: NA
d_gene: NA
j_gene: TRBJ1-1
CDR3aa: CASSLPGVNTEAFF
CDR3nt: TGTGCCAGCAGCTTACCGGGGGTGAACACTGAAGCTTTCTTT

v_gene: TRBV30
abundance: NA
d_gene: TRBD1
j_gene: TRBJ1-4
CDR3aa: CAWSVRQGGEKLFF
CDR3nt: TGTGCCTGGAGTGTCCGACAGGGGGGTGAAAAACTGTTTTTT